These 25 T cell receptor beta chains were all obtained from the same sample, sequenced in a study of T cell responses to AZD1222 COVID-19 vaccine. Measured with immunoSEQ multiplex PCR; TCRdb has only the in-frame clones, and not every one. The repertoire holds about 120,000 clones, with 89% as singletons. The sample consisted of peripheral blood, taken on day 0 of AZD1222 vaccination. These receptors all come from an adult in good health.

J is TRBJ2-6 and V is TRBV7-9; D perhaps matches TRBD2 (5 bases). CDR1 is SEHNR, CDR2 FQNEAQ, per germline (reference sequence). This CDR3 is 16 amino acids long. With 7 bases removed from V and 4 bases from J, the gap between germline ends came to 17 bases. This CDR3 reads CASTLSSGLGANVLTF. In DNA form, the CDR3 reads TGTGCCAGCACCCTTAGTTCGGGGTTGGGGGCCAACGTCCTGACTTTC.

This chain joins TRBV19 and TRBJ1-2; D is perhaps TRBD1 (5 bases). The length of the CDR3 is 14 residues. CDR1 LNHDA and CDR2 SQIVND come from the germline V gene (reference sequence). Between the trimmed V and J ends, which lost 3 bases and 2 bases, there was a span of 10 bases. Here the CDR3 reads CASSIKRGNYGYTF. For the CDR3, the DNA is TGTGCCAGTAGTATCAAGAGGGGAAACTATGGCTACACCTTC.

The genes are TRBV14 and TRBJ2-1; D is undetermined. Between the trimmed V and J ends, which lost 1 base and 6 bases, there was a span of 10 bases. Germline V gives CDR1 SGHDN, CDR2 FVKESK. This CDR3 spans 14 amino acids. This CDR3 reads CASSQGWGINEQFF. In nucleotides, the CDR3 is TGTGCCAGCAGCCAAGGTTGGGGAATCAATGAGCAGTTCTTC.

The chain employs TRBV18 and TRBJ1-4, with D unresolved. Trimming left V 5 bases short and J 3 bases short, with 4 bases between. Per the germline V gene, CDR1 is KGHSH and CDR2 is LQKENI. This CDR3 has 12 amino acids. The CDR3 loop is CASSTANEKLFF. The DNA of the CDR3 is TGTGCCAGCTCAACCGCTAATGAAAAACTGTTTTTT.

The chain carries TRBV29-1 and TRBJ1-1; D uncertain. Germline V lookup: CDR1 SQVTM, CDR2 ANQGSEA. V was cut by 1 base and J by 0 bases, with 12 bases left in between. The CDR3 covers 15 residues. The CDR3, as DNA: TGCAGCGTTGAAGGCCCAGGCCGCCTGAACACTGAAGCTTTCTTT. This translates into CSVEGPGRLNTEAFF.

CDR3 sequence (DNA): TGCGCCAGCAGCCAAGAGGGGGAGAGGCGGAGCTATAATTCACCCCTCCACTTT. It yields the protein CASSQEGERRSYNSPLHF. The chain links TRBV4-3 to TRBJ1-6, with D possibly matching TRBD1 (5 bases). V was trimmed by 0 bases and J by 3 bases, leaving 15 bases between them. The CDR3 loop spans 18 amino acids. From germline, CDR1 is LGHNA and CDR2 YSLEER.

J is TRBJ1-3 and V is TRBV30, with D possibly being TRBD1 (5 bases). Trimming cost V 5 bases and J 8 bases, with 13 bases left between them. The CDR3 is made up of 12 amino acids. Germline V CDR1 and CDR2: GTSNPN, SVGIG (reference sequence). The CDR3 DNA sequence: TGTGCCTGGGGGGGTGGTTGGGACACCATATATTTT. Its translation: CAWGGGWDTIYF.

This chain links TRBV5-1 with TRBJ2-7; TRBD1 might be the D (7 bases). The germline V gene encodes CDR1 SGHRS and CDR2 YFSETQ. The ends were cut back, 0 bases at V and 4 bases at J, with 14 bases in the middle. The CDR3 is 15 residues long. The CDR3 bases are TGCGCCAGCAGCTTGGAGGGGGGACAGAATTACGAGCAGTACTTC. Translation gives CASSLEGGQNYEQYF. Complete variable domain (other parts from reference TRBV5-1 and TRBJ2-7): KAGVTQTPRYLIKTRGQQVTLSCSPISGHRSVSWYQQTPGQGLQFLFEYFSETQRNKGNFPGRFSGRQFSNSRSEMNVSTLELGDSALYLCASSLEGGQNYEQYFGPGTRLTVT.

The DNA of the CDR3 is TGTGCCAGTAGTATGTGGGGAGAGGGAGAGCAGTTCTTC. This translates into CASSMWGEGEQFF. The genes are TRBV19 and TRBJ2-1; tentative D call: TRBD2 (5 bases). Germline V lookup: CDR1 LNHDA, CDR2 SQIVND (reference sequence). Trimming removed 3 bases at V and 10 bases at J, with 13 bases between. The CDR3 length is 13 residues. Based on the CDR3 plus reference TRBV19 and TRBJ2-1, the full variable domain is DGGITQSPKYLFRKEGQNVTLSCEQNLNHDAMYWYRQDPGQGLRLIYYSQIVNDFQKGDIAEGYSVSREKKESFPLTVTSAQKNPTAFYLCASSMWGEGEQFFGPGTRLTVL.

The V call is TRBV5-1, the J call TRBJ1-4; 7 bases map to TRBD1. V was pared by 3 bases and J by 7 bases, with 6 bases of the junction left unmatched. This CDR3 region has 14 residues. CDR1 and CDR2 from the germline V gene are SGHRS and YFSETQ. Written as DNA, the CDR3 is TGCGCCAGCAGCTCCAGGGGGGCAGGTGAAAAACTGTTTTTT. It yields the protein CASSSRGAGEKLFF.

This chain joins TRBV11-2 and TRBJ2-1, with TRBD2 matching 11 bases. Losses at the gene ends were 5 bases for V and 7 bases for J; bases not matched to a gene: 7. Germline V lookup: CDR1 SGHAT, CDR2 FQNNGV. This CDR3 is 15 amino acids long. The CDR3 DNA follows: TGTGCCAGCAGCCATAGCGGGGGGGCCGGGAATGAGCAGTTCTTC. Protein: CASSHSGGAGNEQFF.

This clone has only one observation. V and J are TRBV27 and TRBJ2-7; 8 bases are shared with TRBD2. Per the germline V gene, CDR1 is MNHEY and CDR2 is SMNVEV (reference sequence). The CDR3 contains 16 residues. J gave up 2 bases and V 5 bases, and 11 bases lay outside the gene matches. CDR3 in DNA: TGTGCCAGCAGTACCTCGATGAGCGGGGGCACCTACGAGCAGTACTTC. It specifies CASSTSMSGGTYEQYF.

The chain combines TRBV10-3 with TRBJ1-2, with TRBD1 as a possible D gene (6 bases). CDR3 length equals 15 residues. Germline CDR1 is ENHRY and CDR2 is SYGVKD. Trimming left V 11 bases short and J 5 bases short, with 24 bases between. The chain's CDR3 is CALGQGISQGYGYTF. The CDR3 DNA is TGTGCCCTTGGGCAGGGAATCTCGCAGGGGTATGGCTACACCTTC.

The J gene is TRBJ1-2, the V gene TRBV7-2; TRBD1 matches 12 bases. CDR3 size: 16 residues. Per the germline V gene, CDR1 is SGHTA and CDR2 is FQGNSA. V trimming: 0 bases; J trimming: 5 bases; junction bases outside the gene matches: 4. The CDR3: CASSLATGQGAYGYTF. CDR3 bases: TGTGCCAGCAGCTTAGCGACGGGACAGGGGGCATATGGCTACACCTTC.

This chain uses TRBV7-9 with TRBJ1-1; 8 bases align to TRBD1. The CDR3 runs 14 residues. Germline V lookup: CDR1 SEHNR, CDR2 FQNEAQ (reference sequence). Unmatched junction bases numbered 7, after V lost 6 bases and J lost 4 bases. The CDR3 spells CASRTGGGGTEAFF. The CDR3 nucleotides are TGTGCCAGCAGAACAGGGGGAGGCGGCACTGAAGCTTTCTTT.

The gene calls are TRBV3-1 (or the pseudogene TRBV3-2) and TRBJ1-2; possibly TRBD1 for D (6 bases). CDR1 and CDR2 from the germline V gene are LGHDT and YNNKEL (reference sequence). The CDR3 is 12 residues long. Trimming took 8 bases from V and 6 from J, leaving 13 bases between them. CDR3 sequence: CASGLRGHGYTF. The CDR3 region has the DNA TGTGCCAGCGGCCTCAGGGGCCATGGCTACACCTTC.

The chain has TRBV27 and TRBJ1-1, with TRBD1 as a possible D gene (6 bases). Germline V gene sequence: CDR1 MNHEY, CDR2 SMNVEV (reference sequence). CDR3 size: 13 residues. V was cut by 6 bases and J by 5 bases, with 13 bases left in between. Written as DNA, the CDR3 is TGTGCCAGCAGCCGACAGGTTCGAACTGAAGCTTTCTTT. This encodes CASSRQVRTEAFF.

CDR3 loop: CASSQEWRTGNQPQHF. The CDR3, as DNA: TGCGCCAGCAGCCAAGAATGGAGGACAGGGAATCAGCCCCAGCATTTT. This sequence joins TRBV4-1 and TRBJ1-5; TRBD1 matches 8 bases. V lost 0 bases to trimming and J lost 4 bases; unmatched junction nucleotides: 5. Germline CDR1 MGHRA, CDR2 YSYEKL. The CDR3 runs to 16 residues.

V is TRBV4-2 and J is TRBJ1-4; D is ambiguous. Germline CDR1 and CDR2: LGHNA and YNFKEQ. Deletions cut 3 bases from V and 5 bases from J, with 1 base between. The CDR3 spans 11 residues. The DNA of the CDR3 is TGTGCCAGCAGCCAGAATGAAAAACTGTTTTTT. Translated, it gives CASSQNEKLFF.

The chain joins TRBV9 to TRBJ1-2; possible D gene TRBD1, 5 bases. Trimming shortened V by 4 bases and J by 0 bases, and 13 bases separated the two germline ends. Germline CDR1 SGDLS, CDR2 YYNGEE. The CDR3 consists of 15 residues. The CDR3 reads CASSSWGRTNYGYTF. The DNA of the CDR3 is TGTGCCAGCAGCTCTTGGGGGAGAACTAACTATGGCTACACCTTC. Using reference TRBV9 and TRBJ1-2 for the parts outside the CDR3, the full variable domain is DSGVTQTPKHLITATGQRVTLRCSPRSGDLSVYWYQQSLDQGLQFLIQYYNGEERAKGNILERFSAQQFPDLHSELNLSSLELGDSALYFCASSSWGRTNYGYTFGSGTRLTVV.

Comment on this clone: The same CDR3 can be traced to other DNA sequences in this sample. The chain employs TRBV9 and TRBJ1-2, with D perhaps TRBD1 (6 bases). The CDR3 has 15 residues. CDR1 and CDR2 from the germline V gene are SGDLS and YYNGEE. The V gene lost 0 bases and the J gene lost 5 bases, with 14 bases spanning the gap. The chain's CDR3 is CASSVDGGRGYGYTF. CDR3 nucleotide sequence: TGTGCCAGCAGCGTAGACGGGGGGCGCGGGTATGGCTACACCTTC.

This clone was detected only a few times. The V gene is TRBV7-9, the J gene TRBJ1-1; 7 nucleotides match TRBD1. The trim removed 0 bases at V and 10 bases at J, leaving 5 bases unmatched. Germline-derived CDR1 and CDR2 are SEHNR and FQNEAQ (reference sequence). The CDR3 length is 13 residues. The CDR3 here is CASSLAQGERAFF. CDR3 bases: TGTGCCAGCAGCTTAGCGCAGGGGGAAAGAGCTTTCTTT.

The CDR3 DNA reads TGTGCCAGCAGCTTGAACAGGGGGCCCAATCAGCCCCAGCATTTT. Protein: CASSLNRGPNQPQHF. This chain links TRBV5-6 with TRBJ1-5; 9 bases agree with TRBD1. After removal of 1 base from V and 3 bases from J, the junction contained 2 bases not matched to a gene. Germline CDR1 SGHDT, CDR2 YYEEEE. CDR3 length: 15 amino acids.

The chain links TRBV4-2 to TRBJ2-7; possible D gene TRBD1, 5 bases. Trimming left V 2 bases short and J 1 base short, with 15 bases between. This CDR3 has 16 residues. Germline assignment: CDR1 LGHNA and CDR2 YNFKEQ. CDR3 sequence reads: CASSQFKDTRSYEQYF. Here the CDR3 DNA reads TGTGCCAGCAGCCAATTTAAGGACACTCGGTCCTACGAGCAGTACTTC.

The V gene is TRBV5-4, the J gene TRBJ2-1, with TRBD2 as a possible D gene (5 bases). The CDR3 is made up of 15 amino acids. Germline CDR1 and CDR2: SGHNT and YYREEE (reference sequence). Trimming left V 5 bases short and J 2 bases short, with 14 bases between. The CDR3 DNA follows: TGTGCCAGCAGTTACGGGATTGGGGCCTACAATGAGCAGTTCTTC. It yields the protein CASSYGIGAYNEQFF.